This T cell receptor beta chain came from a study of blood T cell repertoires in COVID-19. Study-wide context: Material from acute and convalescent COVID-19 was sourced from the United States, Italy and Spain. Sample material is recorded as cDNA or gDNA derived from T cells, B-cell-depleted T cells, or PBMCs.

Per the original methods: The authors estimated nucleated cell counts from reference gene primer amplification. The protocol was immunoSEQ multiplex PCR, while the TCRdb copy is restricted to in-frame clones and leaves out a portion. The V and J calls and clone size were taken over from that table, and D and trimming were inferred from the DNA. The table lists under 350,000 clones, roughly 91% of them singletons. The V segment lost 4 bases and the J segment 8 bases; nucleotides outside the gene matches: 4. From germline, CDR1 is LGHDT and CDR2 YNNKEL (reference sequence). CDR3 length: 13 amino acids.

Material for sequencing was peripheral blood. The chain links TRBV3-1 (or the pseudogene TRBV3-2) to TRBJ1-4, with 7 bases aligning to TRBD1. The sequence was obtained from a man aged 40-55 years with acute or convalescent COVID-19. The CDR3 loop is CASSRQGEEKLFF. CDR3 sequence (DNA): TGTGCCAGCAGCCGACAGGGTGAGGAAAAACTGTTTTTT.